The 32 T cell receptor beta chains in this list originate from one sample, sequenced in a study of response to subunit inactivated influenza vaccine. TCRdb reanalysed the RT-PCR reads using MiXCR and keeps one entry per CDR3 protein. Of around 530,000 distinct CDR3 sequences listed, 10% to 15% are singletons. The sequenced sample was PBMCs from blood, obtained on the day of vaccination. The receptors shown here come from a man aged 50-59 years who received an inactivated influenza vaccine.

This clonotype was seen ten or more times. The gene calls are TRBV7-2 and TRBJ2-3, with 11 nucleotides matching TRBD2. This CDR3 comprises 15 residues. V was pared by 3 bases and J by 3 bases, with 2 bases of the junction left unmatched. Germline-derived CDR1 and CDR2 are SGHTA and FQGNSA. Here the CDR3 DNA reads TGTGCCAGCAGCTTTACTAGCGGGGGAACAGATACGCAGTATTTT. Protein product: CASSFTSGGTDTQYF. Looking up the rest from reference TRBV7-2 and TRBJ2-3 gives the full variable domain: GAGVSQSPSNKVTEKGKDVELRCDPISGHTALYWYRQSLGQGLEFLIYFQGNSAPDKSGLPSDRFSAERTGGSVSTLTIQRTQQEDSAVYLCASSFTSGGTDTQYFGPGTRLTVL.

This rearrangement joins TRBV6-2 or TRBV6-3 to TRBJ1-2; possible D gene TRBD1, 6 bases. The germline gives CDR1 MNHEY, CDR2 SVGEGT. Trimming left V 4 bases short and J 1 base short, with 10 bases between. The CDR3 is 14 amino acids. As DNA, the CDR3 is TGTGCCAGCAGTTCCAGGACAGTTAACTATGGCTACACCTTC. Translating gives CASSSRTVNYGYTF.

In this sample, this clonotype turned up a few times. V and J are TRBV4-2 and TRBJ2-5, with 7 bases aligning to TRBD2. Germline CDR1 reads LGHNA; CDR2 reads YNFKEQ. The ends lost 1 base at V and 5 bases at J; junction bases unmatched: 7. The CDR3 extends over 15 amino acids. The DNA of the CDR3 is TGTGCCAGCAGCCAAGTGGGCAGGGAGGGGGAGACCCAGTACTTC. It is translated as CASSQVGREGETQYF.

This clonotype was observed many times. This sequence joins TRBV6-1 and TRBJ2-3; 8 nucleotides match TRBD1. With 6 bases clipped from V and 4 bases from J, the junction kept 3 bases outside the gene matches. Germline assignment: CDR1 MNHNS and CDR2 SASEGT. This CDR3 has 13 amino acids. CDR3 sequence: CASSEQGADTQYF. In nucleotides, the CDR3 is TGTGCCAGCAGCGAACAGGGGGCAGATACGCAGTATTTT.

The CDR3 coding sequence is TGCGCCAGCAGCCAAGATAGCCTAGCCTACGAGCAGTACTTC. Its protein product is CASSQDSLAYEQYF. The V gene is TRBV4-3, the J gene TRBJ2-7; D not resolved. Looked up from germline, CDR1 is LGHNA and CDR2 is YSLEER. The CDR3 covers 14 residues. Trimming shortened V by 0 bases and J by 2 bases, and 8 bases separated the two germline ends.

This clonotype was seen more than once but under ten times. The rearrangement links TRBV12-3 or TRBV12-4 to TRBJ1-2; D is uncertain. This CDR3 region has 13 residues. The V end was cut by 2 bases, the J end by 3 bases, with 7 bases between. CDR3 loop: CASSLSRDYGYTF. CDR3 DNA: TGTGCCAGCAGTTTATCCCGGGACTATGGCTACACCTTC.

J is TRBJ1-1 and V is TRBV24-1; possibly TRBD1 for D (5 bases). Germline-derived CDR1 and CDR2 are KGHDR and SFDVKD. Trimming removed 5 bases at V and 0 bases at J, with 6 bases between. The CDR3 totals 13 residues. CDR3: CATSGQLNTEAFF. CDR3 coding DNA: TGTGCCACCAGTGGACAGCTGAACACTGAAGCTTTCTTT.

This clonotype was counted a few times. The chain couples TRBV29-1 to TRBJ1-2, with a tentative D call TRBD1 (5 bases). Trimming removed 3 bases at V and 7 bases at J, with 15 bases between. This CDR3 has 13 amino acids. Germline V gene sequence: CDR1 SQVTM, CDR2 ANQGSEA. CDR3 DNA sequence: TGCAGCGTTGACCCCATGGGGCAGGGTGGCTACACCTTC. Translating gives CSVDPMGQGGYTF.

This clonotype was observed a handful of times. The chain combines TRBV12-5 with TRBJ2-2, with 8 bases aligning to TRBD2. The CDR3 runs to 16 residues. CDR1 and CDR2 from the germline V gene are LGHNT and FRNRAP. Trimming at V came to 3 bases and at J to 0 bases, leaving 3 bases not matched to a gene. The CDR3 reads CASGLGAGANTGELFF. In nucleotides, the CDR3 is TGTGCTAGTGGTTTAGGAGCGGGAGCGAACACCGGGGAGCTGTTTTTT.

CDR3 in DNA: TGTGCCAGCAGCTTGGTACTGCGCACCTACAATGAGCAGTTCTTC. This gives the protein CASSLVLRTYNEQFF. This chain links TRBV5-6 with TRBJ2-1; D not resolved. The V and J ends lost 0 bases and 2 bases respectively, with 9 bases between them. The V gene's germline CDR1 is SGHDT and CDR2 YYEEEE. The CDR3 runs 15 residues.

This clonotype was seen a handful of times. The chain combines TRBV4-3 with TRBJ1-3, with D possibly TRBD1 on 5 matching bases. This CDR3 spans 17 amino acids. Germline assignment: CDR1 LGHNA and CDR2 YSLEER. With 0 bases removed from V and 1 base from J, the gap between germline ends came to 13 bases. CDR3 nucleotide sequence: TGCGCCAGCAGCCAAGATCCCACAGGAGGTTCTGGAAACACCATATATTTT. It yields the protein CASSQDPTGGSGNTIYF.

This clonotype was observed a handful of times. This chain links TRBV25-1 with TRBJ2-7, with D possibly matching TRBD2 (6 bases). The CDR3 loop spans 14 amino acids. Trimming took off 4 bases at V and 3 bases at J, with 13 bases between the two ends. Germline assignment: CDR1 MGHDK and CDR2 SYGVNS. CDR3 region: CASSVYRRDYEQYF. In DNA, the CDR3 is TGTGCCAGCAGTGTATACAGGAGGGACTACGAGCAGTACTTC.

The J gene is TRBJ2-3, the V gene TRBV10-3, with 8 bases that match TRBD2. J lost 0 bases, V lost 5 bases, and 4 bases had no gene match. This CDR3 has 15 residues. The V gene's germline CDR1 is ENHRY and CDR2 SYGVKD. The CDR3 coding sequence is TGTGCCATCAGTTTAGCGGGAACCAGCACAGATACGCAGTATTTT. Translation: CAISLAGTSTDTQYF.

The CDR3 nucleotides read TGTGCCAGCAGTGAGGGCTCTGGGGCCAACGTCCTGACTTTC. It translates to CASSEGSGANVLTF. The chain carries TRBV25-1 and TRBJ2-6; no reliable D call. The V and J ends lost 3 bases and 0 bases respectively, with 3 bases between them. The CDR3 is 14 amino acids. Germline V gene sequence: CDR1 MGHDK, CDR2 SYGVNS.

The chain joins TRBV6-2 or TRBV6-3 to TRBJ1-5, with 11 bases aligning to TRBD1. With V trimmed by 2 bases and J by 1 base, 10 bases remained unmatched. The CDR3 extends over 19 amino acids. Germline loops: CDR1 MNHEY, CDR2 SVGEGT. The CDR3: CASSYRDWTGGYSNQPQHF. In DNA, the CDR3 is TGTGCCAGCAGTTACCGAGACTGGACAGGGGGCTACAGCAATCAGCCCCAGCATTTT.

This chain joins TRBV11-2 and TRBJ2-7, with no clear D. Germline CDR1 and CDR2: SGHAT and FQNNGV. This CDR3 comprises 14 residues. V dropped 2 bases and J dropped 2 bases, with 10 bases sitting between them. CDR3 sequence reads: CASSLTDGAYEQYF. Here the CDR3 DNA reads TGTGCCAGCAGCTTAACGGACGGTGCCTACGAGCAGTACTTC.

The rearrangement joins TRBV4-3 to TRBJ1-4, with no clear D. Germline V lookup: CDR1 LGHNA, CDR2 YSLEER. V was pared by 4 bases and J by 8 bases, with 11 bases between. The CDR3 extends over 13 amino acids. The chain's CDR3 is CASSPLVGEKLFF. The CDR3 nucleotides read TGCGCCAGCAGCCCCCTCGTAGGCGAAAAACTGTTTTTT.

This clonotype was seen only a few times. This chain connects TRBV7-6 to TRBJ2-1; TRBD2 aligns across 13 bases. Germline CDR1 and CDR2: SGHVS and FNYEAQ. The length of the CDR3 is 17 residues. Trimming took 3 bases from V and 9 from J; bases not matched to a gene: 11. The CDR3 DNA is TGTGCCAGCAGCTTCGGGACTAGCGGGGCTCCAAGGGTTGAGCAGTTCTTC. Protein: CASSFGTSGAPRVEQFF. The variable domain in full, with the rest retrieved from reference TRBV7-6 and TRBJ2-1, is GAGVSQSPRYKVTKRGQDVALRCDPISGHVSLYWYRQALGQGPEFLTYFNYEAQQDKSGLPNDRFSAERPEGSISTLTIQRTEQRDSAMYRCASSFGTSGAPRVEQFFGPGTRLTVL.

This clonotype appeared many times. CDR3: CASSWAGSNTGELFF. The CDR3 DNA follows: TGCGCCAGCAGCTGGGCGGGGTCGAACACCGGGGAGCTGTTTTTT. The chain recombines TRBV5-1 with TRBJ2-2; the D gene is possibly TRBD2 (6 bases). Trimming removed 3 bases at V and 0 bases at J, with 9 bases between. The CDR3 is 15 residues long. CDR1 and CDR2 (germline): SGHRS, YFSETQ.

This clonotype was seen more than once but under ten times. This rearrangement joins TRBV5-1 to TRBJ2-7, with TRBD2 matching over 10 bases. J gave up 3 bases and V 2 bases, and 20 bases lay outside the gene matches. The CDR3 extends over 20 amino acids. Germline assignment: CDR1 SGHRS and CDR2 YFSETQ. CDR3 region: CASSFETPSTLLAGLYEQYF. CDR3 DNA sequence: TGCGCCAGCAGCTTCGAGACACCCTCTACCCTACTAGCGGGACTCTACGAGCAGTACTTC.

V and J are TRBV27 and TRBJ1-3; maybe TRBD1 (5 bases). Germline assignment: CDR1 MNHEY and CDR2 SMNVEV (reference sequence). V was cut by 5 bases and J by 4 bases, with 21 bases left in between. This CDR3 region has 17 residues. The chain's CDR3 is CASSPFSGAGVGNTIYF. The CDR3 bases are TGTGCCAGCAGTCCCTTCTCCGGGGCAGGAGTAGGAAACACCATATATTTT.

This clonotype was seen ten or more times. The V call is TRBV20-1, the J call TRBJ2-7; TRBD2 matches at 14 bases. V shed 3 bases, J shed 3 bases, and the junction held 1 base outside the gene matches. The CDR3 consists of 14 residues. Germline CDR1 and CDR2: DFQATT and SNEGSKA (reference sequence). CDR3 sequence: CSARGLAGDYEQYF. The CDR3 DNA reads TGCAGTGCTAGGGGACTAGCGGGGGACTACGAGCAGTACTTC.

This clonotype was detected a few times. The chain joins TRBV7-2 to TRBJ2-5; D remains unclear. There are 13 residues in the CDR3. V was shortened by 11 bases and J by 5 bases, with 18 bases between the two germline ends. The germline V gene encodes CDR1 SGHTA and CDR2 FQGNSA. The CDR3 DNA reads TGTGCCGGCCAGGATTTAGTCGGGGAGACCCAGTACTTC. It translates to CAGQDLVGETQYF.

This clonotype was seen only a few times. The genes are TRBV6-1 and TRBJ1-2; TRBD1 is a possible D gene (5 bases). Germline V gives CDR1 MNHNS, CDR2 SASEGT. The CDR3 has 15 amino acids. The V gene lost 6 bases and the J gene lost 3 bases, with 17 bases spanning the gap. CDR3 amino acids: CASRLPGRGDYGYTF. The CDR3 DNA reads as TGTGCCAGCAGGCTCCCGGGACGGGGAGACTATGGCTACACCTTC.

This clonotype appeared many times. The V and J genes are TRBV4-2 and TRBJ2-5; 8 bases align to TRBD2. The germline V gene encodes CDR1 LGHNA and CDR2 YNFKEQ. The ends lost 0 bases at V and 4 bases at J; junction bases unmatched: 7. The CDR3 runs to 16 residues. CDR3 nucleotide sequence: TGTGCCAGCAGCCAAGATGCCAGCGGGGGAGGAGAGACCCAGTACTTC. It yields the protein CASSQDASGGGETQYF.

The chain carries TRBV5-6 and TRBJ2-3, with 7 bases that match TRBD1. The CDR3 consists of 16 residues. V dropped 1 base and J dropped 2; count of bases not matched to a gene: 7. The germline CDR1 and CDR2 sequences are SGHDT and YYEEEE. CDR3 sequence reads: CASSLYRGQTTDTQYF. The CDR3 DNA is TGTGCCAGCAGCTTGTATAGGGGGCAGACCACAGATACGCAGTATTTT.

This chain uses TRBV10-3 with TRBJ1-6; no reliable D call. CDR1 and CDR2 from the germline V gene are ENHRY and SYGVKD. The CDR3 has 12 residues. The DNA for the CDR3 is TGTGCGGGAGGCATGCCTAATTCACCCCTCCACTTT. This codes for CAGGMPNSPLHF.

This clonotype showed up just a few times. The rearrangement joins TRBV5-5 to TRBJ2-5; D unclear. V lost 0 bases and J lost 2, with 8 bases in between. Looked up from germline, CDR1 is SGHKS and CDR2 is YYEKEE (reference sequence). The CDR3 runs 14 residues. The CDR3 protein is CASSLGAVQETQYF. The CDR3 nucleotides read TGTGCCAGCAGCTTGGGTGCAGTTCAAGAGACCCAGTACTTC.

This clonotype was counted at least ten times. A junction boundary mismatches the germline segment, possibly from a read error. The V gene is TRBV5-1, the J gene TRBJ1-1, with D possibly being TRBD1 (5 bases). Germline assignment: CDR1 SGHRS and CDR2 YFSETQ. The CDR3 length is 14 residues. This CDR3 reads CASSLRGGNTEAFF. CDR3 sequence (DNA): TGTGCCAGCAGCTTAAGGGGCGGAAACACTGAAGCTTTCTTT.

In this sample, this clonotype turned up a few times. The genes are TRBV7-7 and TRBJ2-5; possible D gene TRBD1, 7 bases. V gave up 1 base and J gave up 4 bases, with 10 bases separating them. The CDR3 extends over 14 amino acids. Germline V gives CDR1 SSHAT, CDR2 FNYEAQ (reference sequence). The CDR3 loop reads CASSLGGDRETQYF. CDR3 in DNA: TGTGCCAGCAGCTTAGGCGGGGACAGAGAGACCCAGTACTTC.

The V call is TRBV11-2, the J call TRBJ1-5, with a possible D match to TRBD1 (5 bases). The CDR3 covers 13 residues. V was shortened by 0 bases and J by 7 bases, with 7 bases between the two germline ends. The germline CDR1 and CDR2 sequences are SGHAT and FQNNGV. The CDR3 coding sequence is TGTGCCAGCAGCTTAGAGAGACAGCAGCCCCAGCATTTT. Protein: CASSLERQQPQHF. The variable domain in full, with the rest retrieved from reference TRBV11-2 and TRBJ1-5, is EAGVAQSPRYKIIEKRQSVAFWCNPISGHATLYWYQQILGQGPKLLIQFQNNGVVDDSQLPKDRFSAERLKGVDSTLKIQPAKLEDSAVYLCASSLERQQPQHFGDGTRLSIL.

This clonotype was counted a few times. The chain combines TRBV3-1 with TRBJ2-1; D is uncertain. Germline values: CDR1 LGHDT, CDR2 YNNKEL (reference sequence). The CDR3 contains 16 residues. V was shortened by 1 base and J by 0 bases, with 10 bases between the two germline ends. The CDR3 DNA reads TGTGCCAGCAGCCAAGGACCAGAGATCTCCTACAATGAGCAGTTCTTC. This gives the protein CASSQGPEISYNEQFF.